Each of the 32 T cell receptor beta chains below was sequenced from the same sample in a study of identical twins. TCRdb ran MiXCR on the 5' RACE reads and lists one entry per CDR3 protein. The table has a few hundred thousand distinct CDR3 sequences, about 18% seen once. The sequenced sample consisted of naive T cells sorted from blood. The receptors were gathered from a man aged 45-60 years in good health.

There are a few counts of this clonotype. CDR3 DNA sequence: TGCGCCAGCAGTGCCGGGACAGGGAAAACTGAAGCTTTCTTT. Translated, it gives CASSAGTGKTEAFF. This chain joins TRBV10-1 and TRBJ1-1, with 9 positions matching TRBD1. Germline values: CDR1 WNHNN, CDR2 SYGVQD (reference sequence). The J segment lost 5 bases and the V segment lost 4 bases, leaving 5 bases of the junction unmatched. This CDR3 has 14 residues.

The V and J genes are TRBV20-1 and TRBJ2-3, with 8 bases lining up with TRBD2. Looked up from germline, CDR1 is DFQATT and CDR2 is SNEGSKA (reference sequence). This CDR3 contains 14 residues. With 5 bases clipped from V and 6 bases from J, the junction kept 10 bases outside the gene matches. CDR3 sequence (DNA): TGCAGTGCTCGAACAGCGGGAGAGGGGGATACGCAGTATTTT. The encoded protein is CSARTAGEGDTQYF.

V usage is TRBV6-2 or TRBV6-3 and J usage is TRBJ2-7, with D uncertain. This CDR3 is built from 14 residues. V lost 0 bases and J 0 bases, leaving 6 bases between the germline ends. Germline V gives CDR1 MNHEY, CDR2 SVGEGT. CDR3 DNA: TGTGCCAGCAGTTACTCGCCGGTCTCCTACGAGCAGTACTTC. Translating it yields CASSYSPVSYEQYF.

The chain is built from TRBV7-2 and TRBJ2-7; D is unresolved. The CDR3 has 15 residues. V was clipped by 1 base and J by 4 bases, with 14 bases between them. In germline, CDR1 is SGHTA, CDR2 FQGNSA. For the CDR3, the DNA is TGTGCCAGCAGCTTAGGATACAGAAAAGAATACGAGCAGTACTTC. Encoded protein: CASSLGYRKEYEQYF.

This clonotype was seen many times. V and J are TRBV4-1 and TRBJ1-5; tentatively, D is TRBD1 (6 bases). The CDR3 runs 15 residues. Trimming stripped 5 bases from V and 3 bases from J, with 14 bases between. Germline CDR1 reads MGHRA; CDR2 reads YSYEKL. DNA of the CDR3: TGCGCCAGCAGCAAAGGGGGTGCATTCAATCAGCCCCAGCATTTT. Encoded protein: CASSKGGAFNQPQHF.

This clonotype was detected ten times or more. CDR3 sequence (DNA): TGTGCCAGCAATCTAGCGCTTTCCTACAATGAGCAGTTCTTC. Amino acid sequence: CASNLALSYNEQFF. This chain connects TRBV28 to TRBJ2-1; D might be TRBD2 (6 bases). V was shortened by 7 bases and J by 1 base, with 11 bases between the two germline ends. The CDR3 is made up of 14 amino acids. Germline CDR1 MDHEN, CDR2 SYDVKM.

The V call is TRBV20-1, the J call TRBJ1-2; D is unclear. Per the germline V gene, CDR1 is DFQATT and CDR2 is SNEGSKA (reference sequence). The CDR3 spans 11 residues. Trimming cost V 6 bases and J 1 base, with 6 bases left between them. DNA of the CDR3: TGCAGTGCGAAGAATAACTATGGCTACACCTTC. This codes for CSAKNNYGYTF.

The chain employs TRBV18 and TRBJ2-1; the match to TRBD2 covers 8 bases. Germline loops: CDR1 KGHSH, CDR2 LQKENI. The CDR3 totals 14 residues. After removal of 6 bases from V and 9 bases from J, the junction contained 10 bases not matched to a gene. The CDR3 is CASSAGTSAPEQFF. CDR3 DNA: TGTGCCAGCTCGGCCGGGACTAGTGCCCCTGAGCAGTTCTTC.

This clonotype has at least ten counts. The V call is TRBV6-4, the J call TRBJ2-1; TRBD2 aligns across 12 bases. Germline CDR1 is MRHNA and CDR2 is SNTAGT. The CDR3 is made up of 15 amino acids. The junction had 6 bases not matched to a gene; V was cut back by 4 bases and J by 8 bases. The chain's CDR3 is CASSVLAGGQDEQFF. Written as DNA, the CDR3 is TGTGCCAGCAGTGTACTAGCGGGGGGCCAAGATGAGCAGTTCTTC.

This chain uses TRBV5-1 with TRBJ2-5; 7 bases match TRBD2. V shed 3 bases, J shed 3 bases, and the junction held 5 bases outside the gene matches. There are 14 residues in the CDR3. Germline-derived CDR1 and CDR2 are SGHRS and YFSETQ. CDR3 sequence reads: CASSWGLNKETQYF. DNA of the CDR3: TGCGCCAGCAGCTGGGGACTAAATAAAGAGACCCAGTACTTC.

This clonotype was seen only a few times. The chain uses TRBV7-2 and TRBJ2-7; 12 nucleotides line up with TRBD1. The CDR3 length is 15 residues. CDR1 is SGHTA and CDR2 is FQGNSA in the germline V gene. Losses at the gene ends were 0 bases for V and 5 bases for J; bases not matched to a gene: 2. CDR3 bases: TGTGCCAGCAGCTTAGCCGGGACAGGGGGCCACGAGCAGTACTTC. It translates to CASSLAGTGGHEQYF.

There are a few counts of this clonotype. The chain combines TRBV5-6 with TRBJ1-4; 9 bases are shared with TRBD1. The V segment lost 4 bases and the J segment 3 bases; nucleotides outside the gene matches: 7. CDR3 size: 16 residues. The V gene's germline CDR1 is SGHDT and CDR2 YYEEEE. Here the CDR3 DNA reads TGTGCCAGCAGCATTCGACAGGGGGTGTCTAATGAAAAACTGTTTTTT. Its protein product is CASSIRQGVSNEKLFF.

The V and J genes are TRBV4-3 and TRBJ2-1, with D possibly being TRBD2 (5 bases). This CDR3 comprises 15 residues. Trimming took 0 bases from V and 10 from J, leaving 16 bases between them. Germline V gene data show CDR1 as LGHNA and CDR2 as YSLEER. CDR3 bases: TGCGCCAGCAGCCAAGAACAGTGGGGAGTCTGGGAGCAGTTCTTC. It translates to CASSQEQWGVWEQFF.

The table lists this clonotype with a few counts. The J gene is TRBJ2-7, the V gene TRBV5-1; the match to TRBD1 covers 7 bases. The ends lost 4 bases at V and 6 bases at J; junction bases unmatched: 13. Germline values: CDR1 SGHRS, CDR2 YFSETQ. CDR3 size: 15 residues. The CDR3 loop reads CASSGGQSATSEQYF. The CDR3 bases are TGCGCCAGCAGCGGGGGACAGTCGGCCACCTCCGAGCAGTACTTC.

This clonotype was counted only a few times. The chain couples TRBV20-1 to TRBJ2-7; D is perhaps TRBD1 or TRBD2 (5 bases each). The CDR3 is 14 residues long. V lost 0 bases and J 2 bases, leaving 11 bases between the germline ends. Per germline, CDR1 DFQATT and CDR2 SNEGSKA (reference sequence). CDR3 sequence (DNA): TGCAGTGCTAGAGATCGGCCGGGGCCCTACGAGCAGTACTTC. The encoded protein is CSARDRPGPYEQYF.

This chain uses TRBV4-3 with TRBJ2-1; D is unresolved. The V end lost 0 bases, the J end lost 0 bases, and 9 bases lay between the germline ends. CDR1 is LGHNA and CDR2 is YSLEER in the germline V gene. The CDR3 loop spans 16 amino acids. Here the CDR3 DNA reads TGCGCCAGCAGCCAAGAGCGACCCCCCTCCTACAATGAGCAGTTCTTC. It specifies CASSQERPPSYNEQFF.

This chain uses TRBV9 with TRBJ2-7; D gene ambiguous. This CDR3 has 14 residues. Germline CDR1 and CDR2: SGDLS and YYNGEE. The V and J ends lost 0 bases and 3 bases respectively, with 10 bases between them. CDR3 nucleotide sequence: TGTGCCAGCAGCGTAGGGGGAACAGACTACGAGCAGTACTTC. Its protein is CASSVGGTDYEQYF. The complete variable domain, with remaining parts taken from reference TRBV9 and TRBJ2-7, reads DSGVTQTPKHLITATGQRVTLRCSPRSGDLSVYWYQQSLDQGLQFLIQYYNGEERAKGNILERFSAQQFPDLHSELNLSSLELGDSALYFCASSVGGTDYEQYFGPGTRLTVT.

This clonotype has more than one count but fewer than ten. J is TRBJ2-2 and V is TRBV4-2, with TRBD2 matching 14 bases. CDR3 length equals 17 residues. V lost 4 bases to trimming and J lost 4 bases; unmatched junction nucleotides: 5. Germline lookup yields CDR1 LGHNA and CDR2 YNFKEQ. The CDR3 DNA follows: TGTGCCAGCAGCCCGACTAGCGGGGGGGCGGGCACCGGGGAGCTGTTTTTT. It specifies CASSPTSGGAGTGELFF.

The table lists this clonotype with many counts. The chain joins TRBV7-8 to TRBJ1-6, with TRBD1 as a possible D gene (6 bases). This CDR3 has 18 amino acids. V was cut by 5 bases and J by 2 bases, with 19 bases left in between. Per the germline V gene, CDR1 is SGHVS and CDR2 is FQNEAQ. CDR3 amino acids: CASSLTGIGATYNSPLHF. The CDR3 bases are TGTGCCAGCAGCCTGACAGGAATCGGAGCTACCTATAATTCACCCCTCCACTTT.

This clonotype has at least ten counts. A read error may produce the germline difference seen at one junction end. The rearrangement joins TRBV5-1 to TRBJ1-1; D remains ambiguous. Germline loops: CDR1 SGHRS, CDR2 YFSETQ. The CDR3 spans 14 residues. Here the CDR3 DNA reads TGTGCCAGCAGCTTAGTCCGGATGAACACTGAAGCTTTCTTT. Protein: CASSLVRMNTEAFF.

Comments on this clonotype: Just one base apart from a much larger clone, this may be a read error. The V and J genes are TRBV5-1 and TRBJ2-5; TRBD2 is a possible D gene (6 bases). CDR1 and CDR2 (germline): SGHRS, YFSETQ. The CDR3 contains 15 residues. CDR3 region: CANSLLAPVGETQYF. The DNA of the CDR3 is TGCGCCAACAGCTTACTAGCTCCGGTGGGTGAGACCCAGTACTTC.

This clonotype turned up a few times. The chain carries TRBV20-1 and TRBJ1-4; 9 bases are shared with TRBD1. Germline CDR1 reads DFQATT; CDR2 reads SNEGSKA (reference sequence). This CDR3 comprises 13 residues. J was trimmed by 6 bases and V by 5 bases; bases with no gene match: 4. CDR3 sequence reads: CSALQGADEKLFF. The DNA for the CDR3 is TGCAGTGCTTTACAGGGGGCTGATGAAAAACTGTTTTTT.

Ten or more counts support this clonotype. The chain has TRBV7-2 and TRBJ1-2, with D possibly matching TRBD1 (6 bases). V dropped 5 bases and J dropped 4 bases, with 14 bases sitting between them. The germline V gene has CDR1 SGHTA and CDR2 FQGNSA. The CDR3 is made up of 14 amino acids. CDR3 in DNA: TGTGCCAGCAGCACCGGACAGAGACTCTATGGCTACACCTTC. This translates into CASSTGQRLYGYTF.

CDR3 sequence (DNA): TGTGCCAGCAGTCGGACAGACAGCAATCAGCCCCAGCATTTT. This translates into CASSRTDSNQPQHF. This sequence joins TRBV12-3 or TRBV12-4 and TRBJ1-5; TRBD1 is a possible D gene (6 bases). The CDR3 sequence is 14 residues long. The ends were cut back, 5 bases at V and 1 base at J, with 9 bases in the middle.

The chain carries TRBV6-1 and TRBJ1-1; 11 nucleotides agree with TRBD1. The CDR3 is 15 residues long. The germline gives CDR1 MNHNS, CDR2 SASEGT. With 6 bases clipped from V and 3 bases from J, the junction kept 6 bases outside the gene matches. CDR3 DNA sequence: TGTGCCAGCAGACAAAGGGGACAGGGGGACACTGAAGCTTTCTTT. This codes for CASRQRGQGDTEAFF.

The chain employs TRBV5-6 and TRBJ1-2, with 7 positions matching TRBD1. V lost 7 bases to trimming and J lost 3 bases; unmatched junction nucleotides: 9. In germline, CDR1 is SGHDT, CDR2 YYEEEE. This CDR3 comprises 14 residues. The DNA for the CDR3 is TGTGCCAGCGCTAAGGGGCAGGGGGACTATGGCTACACCTTC. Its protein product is CASAKGQGDYGYTF.

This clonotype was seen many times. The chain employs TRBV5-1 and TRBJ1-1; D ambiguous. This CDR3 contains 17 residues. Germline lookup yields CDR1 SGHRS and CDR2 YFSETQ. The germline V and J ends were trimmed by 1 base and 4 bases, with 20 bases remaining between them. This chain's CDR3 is CASSLSLRSARPTEAFF. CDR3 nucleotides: TGCGCCAGCAGCTTGAGTCTTCGGTCTGCGCGGCCCACTGAAGCTTTCTTT.

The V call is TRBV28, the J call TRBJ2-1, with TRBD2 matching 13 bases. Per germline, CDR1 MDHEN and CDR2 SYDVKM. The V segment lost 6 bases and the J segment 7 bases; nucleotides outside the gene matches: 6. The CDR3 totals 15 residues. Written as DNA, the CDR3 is TGTGCCAGCAGCCGACTAGCGGGAGGAACTAATGAGCAGTTCTTC. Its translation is CASSRLAGGTNEQFF.

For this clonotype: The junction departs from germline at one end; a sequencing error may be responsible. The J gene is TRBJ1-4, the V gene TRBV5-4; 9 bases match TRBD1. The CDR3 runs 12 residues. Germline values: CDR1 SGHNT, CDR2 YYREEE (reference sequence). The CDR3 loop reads CASSPGQGTLYF. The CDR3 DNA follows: TGTGCCAGCAGCCCAGGACAGGGGACGCTGTATTTT.

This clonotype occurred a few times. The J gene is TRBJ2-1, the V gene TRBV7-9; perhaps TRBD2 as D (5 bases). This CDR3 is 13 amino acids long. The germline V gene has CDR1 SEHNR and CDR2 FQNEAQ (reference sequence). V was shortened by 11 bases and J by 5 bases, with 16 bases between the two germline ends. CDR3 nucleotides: TGTGCCTCCCGCGGGTTCATCAACAATGAGCAGTTCTTC. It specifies CASRGFINNEQFF.

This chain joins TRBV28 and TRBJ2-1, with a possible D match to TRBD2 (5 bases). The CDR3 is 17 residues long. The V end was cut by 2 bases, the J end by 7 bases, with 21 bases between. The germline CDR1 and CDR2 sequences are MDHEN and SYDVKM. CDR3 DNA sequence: TGTGCCAGCAGTTTAGGGTCTAGCTCTTCGACTCAGAATGAGCAGTTCTTC. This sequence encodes CASSLGSSSSTQNEQFF.

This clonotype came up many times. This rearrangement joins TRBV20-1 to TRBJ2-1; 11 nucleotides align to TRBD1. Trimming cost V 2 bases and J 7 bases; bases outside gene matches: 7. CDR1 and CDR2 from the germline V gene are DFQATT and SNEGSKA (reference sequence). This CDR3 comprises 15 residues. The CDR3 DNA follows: TGCAGTGCTAGATCTGGACAGGGGGCATTGAATGAGCAGTTCTTC. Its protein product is CSARSGQGALNEQFF.